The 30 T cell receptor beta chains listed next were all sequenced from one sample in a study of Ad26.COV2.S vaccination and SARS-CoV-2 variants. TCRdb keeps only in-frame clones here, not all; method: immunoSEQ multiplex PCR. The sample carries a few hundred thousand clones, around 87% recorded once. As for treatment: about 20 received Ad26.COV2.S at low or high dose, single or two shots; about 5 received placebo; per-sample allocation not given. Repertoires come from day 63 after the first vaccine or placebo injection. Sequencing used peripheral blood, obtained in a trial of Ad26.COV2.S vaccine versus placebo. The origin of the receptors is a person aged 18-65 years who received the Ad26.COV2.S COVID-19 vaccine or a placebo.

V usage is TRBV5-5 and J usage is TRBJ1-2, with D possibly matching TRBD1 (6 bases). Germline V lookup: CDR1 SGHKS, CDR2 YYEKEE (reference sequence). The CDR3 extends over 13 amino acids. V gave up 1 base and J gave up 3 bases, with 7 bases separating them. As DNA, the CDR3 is TGTGCCAGCAGCTTGAGACAGGACTATGGCTACACCTTC. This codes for CASSLRQDYGYTF. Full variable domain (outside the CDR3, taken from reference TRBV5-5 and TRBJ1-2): DAGVTQSPTHLIKTRGQQVTLRCSPISGHKSVSWYQQVLGQGPQFIFQYYEKEERGRGNFPDRFSARQFPNYSSELNVNALLLGDSALYLCASSLRQDYGYTFGSGTRLTVV.

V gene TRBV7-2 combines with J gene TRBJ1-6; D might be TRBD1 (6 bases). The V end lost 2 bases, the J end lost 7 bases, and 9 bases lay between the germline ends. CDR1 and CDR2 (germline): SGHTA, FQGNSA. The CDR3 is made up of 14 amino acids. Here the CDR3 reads CASSLRTDNSPLHF. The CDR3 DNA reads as TGTGCCAGCAGCTTACGGACAGACAATTCACCCCTCCACTTT.

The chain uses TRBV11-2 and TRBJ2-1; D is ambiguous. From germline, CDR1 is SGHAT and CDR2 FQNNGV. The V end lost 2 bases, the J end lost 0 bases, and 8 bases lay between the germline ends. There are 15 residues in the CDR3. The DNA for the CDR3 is TGTGCCAGCAGCTTATCCGACTCCTCCTACAATGAGCAGTTCTTC. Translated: CASSLSDSSYNEQFF. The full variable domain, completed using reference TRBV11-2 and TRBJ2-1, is EAGVAQSPRYKIIEKRQSVAFWCNPISGHATLYWYQQILGQGPKLLIQFQNNGVVDDSQLPKDRFSAERLKGVDSTLKIQPAKLEDSAVYLCASSLSDSSYNEQFFGPGTRLTVL.

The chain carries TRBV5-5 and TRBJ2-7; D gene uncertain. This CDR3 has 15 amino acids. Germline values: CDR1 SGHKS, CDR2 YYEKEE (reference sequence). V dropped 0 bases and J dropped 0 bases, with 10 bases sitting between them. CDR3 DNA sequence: TGTGCCAGCAGCTTGGCAGCAGGAAACTCCTACGAGCAGTACTTC. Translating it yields CASSLAAGNSYEQYF.

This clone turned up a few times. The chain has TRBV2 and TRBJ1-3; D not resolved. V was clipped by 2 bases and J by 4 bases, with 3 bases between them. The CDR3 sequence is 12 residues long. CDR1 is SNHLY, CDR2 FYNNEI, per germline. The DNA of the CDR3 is TGTGCCAGCAGTGAACAGGGAAACACCATATATTTT. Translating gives CASSEQGNTIYF.

DNA of the CDR3: TGTGCCAGCGGACTAGCCCAGAACACCGGGGAGCTGTTTTTT. This gives the protein CASGLAQNTGELFF. The chain combines TRBV13 with TRBJ2-2; 8 bases align to TRBD2. The CDR3 covers 14 residues. The germline V gene has CDR1 PRHDT and CDR2 FYEKMQ (reference sequence). V was clipped by 8 bases and J by 1 base; unmatched bases: 3.

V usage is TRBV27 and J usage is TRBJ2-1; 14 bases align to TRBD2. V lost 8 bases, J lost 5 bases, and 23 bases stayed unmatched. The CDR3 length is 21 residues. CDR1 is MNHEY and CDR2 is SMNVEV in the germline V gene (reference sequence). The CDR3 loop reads CASGRDRGFGLAGGGHNEQFF. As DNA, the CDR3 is TGTGCCAGCGGTAGAGACAGGGGGTTCGGACTAGCGGGAGGCGGCCACAATGAGCAGTTCTTC.

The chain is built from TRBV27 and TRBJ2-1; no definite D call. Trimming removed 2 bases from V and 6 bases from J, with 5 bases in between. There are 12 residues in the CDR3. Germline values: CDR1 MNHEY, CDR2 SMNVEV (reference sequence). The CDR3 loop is CASSLGGNEQFF. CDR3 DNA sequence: TGTGCCAGCAGTTTAGGCGGCAATGAGCAGTTCTTC.

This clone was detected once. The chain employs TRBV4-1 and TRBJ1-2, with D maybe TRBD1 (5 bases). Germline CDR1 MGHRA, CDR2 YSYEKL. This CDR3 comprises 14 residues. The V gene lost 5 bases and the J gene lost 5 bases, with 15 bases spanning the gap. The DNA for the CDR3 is TGCGCCAGCAGCACTCAGGGTGTTGGGTATGGCTACACCTTC. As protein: CASSTQGVGYGYTF.

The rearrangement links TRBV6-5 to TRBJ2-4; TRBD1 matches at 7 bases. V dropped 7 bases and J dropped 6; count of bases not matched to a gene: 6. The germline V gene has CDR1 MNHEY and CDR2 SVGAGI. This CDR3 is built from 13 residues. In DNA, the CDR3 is TGTGCCAGCACGGACAGGAACGCAAACATTCAGTACTTC. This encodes CASTDRNANIQYF.

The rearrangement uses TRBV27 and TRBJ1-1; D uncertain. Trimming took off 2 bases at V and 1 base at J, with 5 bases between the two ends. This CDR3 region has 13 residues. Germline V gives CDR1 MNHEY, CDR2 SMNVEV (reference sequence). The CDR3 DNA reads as TGTGCCAGCAGTTTAGCAGCGAACACTGAAGCTTTCTTT. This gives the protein CASSLAANTEAFF.

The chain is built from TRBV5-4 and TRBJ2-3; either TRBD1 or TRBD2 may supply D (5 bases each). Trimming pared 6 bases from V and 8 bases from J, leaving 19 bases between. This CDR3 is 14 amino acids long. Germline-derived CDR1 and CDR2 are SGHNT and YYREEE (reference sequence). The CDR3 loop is CASTRDGDEGTQYF. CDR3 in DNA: TGTGCCAGCACCCGGGACGGGGATGAGGGTACGCAGTATTTT.

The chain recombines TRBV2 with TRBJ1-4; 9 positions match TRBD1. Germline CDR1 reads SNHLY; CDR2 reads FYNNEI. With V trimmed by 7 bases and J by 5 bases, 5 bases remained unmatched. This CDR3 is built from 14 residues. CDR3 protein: CASKPGQGNEKLFF. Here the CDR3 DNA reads TGTGCCAGCAAACCGGGACAGGGAAATGAAAAACTGTTTTTT.

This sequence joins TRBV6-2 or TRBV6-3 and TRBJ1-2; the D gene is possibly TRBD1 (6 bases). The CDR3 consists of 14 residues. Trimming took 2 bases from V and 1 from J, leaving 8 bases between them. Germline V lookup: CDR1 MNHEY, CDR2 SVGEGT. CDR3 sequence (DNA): TGTGCCAGCAGTTACATAGGGGGTAACTATGGCTACACCTTC. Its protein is CASSYIGGNYGYTF.

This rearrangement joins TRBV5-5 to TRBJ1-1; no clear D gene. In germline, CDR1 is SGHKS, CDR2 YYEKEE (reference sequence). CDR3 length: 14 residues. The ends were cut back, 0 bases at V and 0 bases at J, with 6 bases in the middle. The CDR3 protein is CASSLEQMNTEAFF. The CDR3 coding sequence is TGTGCCAGCAGCTTGGAACAGATGAACACTGAAGCTTTCTTT.

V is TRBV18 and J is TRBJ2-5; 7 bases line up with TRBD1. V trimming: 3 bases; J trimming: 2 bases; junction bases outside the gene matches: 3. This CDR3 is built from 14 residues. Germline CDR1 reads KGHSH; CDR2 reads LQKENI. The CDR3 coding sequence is TGTGCCAGCTCACCCTACAGGGGTCAAGAGACCCAGTACTTC. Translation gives CASSPYRGQETQYF.

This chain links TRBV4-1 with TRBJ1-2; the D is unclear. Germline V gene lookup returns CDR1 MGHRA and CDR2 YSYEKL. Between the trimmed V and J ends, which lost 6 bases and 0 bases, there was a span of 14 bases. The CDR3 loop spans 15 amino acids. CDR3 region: CASSPATVANYGYTF. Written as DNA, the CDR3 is TGCGCCAGCAGTCCTGCGACTGTAGCTAACTATGGCTACACCTTC.

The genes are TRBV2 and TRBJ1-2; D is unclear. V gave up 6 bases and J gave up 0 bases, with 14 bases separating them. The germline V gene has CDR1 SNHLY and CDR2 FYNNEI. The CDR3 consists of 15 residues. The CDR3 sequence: CASRAGLKANYGYTF. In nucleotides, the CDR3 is TGTGCCAGCAGGGCAGGATTAAAAGCTAACTATGGCTACACCTTC.

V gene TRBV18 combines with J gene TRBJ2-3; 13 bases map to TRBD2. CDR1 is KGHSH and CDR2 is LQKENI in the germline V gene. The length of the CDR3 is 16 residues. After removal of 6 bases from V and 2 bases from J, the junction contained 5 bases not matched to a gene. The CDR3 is CASSPGLAGVTDTQYF. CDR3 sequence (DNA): TGTGCCAGCTCTCCCGGACTAGCGGGGGTCACAGATACGCAGTATTTT. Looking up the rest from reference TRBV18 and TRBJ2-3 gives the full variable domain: NAGVMQNPRHLVRRRGQEARLRCSPMKGHSHVYWYRQLPEEGLKFMVYLQKENIIDESGMPKERFSAEFPKEGPSILRIQQVVRGDSAAYFCASSPGLAGVTDTQYFGPGTRLTVL.

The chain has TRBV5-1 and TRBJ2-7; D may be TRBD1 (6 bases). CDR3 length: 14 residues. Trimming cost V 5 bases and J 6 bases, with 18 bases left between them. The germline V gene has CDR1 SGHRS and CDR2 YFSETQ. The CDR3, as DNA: TGCGCCAGCAGAACTGGGGGCGCCCTAAGCGAGCAGTACTTC. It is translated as CASRTGGALSEQYF.

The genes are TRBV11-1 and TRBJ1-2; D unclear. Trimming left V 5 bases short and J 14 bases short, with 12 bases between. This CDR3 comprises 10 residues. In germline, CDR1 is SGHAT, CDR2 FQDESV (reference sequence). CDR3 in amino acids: CASSPSVLTF. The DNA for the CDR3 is TGTGCCAGCAGCCCCAGCGTTTTAACCTTC.

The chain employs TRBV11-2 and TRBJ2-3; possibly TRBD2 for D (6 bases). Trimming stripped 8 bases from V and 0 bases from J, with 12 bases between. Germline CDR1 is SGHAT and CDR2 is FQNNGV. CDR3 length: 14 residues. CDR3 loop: CASCGGISTDTQYF. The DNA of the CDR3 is TGTGCCAGCTGTGGGGGGATAAGCACAGATACGCAGTATTTT.

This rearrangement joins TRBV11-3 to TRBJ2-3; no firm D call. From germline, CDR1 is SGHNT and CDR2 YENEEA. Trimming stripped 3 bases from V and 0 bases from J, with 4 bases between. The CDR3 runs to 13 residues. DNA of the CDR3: TGTGCCAGCAGCTTGCTGAGCACAGATACGCAGTATTTT. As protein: CASSLLSTDTQYF.

CDR3 amino acids: CASSVKHQYYGYTF. DNA of the CDR3: TGTGCCAGCAGTGTTAAACACCAGTACTATGGCTACACCTTC. The chain combines TRBV2 with TRBJ1-2; D unresolved. Germline CDR1 reads SNHLY; CDR2 reads FYNNEI. The CDR3 is made up of 14 amino acids. Trimming pared 4 bases from V and 3 bases from J, leaving 12 bases between.

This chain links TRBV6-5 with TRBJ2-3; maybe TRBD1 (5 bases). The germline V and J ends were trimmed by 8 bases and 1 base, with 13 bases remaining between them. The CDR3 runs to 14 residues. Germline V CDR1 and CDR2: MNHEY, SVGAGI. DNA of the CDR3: TGTGCCAGCGGATTCTCAGGGCGCACAGATACGCAGTATTTT. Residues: CASGFSGRTDTQYF.

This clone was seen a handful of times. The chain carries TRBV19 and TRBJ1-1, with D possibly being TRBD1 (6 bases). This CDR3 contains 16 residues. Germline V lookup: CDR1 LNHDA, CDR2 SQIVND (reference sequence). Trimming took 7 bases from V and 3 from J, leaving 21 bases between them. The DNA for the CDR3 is TGTGCCAGTAAGGCCGGTACAGGGAGAAGAGACACTGAAGCTTTCTTT. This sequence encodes CASKAGTGRRDTEAFF.

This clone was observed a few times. The CDR3 DNA follows: TGCGCCAGCAGCTTGGGGGATTTGGTCTATGGCTACACCTTC. Protein: CASSLGDLVYGYTF. The rearrangement links TRBV5-1 to TRBJ1-2; no definite D call. This CDR3 comprises 14 residues. Germline V CDR1 and CDR2: SGHRS, YFSETQ. The V gene lost 0 bases and the J gene lost 4 bases, with 10 bases spanning the gap.

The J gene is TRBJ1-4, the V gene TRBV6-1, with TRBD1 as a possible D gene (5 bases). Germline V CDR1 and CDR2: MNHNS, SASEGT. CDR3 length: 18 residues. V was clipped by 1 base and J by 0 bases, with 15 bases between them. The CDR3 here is CASSEGGAPRATNEKLFF. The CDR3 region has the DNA TGTGCCAGCAGTGAAGGAGGGGCACCCCGTGCAACTAATGAAAAACTGTTTTTT.

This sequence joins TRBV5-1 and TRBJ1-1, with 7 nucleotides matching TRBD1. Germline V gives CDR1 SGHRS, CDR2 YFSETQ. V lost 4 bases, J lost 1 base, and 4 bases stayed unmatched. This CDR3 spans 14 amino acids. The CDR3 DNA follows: TGCGCCAGCAGCCCCGGGACAGAGAACACTGAAGCTTTCTTT. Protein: CASSPGTENTEAFF.

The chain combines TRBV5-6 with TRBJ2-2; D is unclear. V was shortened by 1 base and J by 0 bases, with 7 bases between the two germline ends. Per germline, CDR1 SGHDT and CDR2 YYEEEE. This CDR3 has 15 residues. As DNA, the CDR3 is TGTGCCAGCAGCTTGTACAGTGCGAACACCGGGGAGCTGTTTTTT. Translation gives CASSLYSANTGELFF. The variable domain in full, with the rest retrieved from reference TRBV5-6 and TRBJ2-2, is DAGVTQSPTHLIKTRGQQVTLRCSPKSGHDTVSWYQQALGQGPQFIFQYYEEEERQRGNFPDRFSGHQFPNYSSELNVNALLLGDSALYLCASSLYSANTGELFFGEGSRLTVL.